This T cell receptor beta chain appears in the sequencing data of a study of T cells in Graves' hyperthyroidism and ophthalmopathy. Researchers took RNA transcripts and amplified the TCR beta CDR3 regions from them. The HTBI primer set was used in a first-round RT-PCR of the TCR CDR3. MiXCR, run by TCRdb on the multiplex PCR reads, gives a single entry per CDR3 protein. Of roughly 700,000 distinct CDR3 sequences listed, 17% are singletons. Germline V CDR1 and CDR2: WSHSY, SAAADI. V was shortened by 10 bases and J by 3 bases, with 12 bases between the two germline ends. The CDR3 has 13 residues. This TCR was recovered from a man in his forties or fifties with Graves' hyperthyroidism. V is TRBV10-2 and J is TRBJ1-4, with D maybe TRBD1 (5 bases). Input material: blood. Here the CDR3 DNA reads TGCGCCACCACGGGACGCTCTAATGAAAAACTGTTTTTT. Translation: CATTGRSNEKLFF.